This TCR beta chain was documented in a study of cytomegalovirus exposure and HLA in healthy donors. Study-level findings and limits: Several of the most significant clusters appeared, in a later analysis, to be linked to common viral pathogens. TCR beta V- and J-gene trimming, according to a later analysis, was linked to a missense DCLRE1C variant.

Regarding this clone: The target antigen is unknown.

Per germline, CDR1 LGHNA and CDR2 YNFKEQ. CDR3 length equals 15 residues. V was trimmed by 3 bases and J by 6 bases, leaving 14 bases between them. The PCR had 60 Vbeta and 13 Jbeta primers. As handled by the study authors: A follow-up analysis tallied tens of millions of unique TCR beta chains, roughly 11 million shared. Libraries were prepared by immunoSEQ multiplex PCR; TCRdb keeps only in-frame clonotypes and omits some of them. V, J and clone size are those of that table, while D and trimming were read from the DNA. The sample has 100,000 to 150,000 clones, roughly 15% seen once. Sequenced: PBMCs. The sequence derives from a female donor in good health and CMV-seropositive. The rearrangement joins TRBV4-2 to TRBJ2-2; D is uncertain. The CDR3 region has the DNA TGTGCCAGCAGCCAGGCAGACACCGTCGCCGGGGAGCTGTTTTTT. It specifies CASSQADTVAGELFF.